A selection of T cell receptor beta chains follows, all from one sample in a study of vaccination and CD4 T cells after COVID-19. Their antigen targets remain unknown. In TCRdb, the PCR reads were re-called with MiXCR into one record per CDR3 protein. Among around 11,000 distinct CDR3 sequences listed, about 30% were seen once. Source material: cultured CD4+ T cells from blood. Every receptor here comes from a human donor with COVID-19. CDR3s leave out the opening cysteine and the closing phenylalanine or tryptophan. Each record gives: clone size, V gene, CDR3 protein. Size values are once, few and many counts, or a class for expanded clones, and some rows have none.

medium-sized TRBV5-1 ASSLLGSSTDTQY
once TRBV4-2 ASSRGGTEIYEQY
few TRBV24-1 ATSDPSVSYNEQF
once TRBV5-4 ASSLQGGFSYEQY
. TRBV28 ASSLVGYTEAF
. TRBV19 ASSTTGGREPYEQY
. TRBV6-1 ASSQRTLTKDTQY
. TRBV12-3/TRBV12-4 ASSLVVGAEAF
. TRBV6-4 ASSVAGATYNEQF
. TRBV7-9 ASSQGVTTSTDTQY
few TRBV20-1 SARDRLGRGLEQY
. TRBV6-5 ASSYPRGSDGYT
few TRBV28 ASSRQGSAYGYT
few TRBV6-1 ASSPRGYGYT
. TRBV12-3/TRBV12-4 ASSLVAQGDYGYT
. TRBV19 ASNDQGANEKLF
. TRBV27 ASSSAVGSYNEQF
once TRBV6-2/TRBV6-3 ARSYSTTGKTQY
few TRBV20-1 SATTSGGAVGELF
. TRBV12-3/TRBV12-4 ASTQEGAAYEQY
. TRBV7-9 ASSPGRGGLGEKLF
. TRBV6-1 ASSQTDYEQY
few TRBV20-1 SARDYNRVTGNTIY
. TRBV6-1 ASRQWTGDNYEQY
. TRBV4-2 ASSPTSGGETQY
few TRBV27 ASSNLRQPQH
few TRBV4-2 ASSQGRGEVETQY
few TRBV7-9 ASSLGTTRGGTQY
. TRBV6-5 ASSYGSTQY
. TRBV7-9 ASSSGEVAQETQY
. TRBV2 ASSLRVAEKLF
. TRBV2 ASTGMGTEAF
. TRBV12-5 ASTTPRAGYGYT
. TRBV7-8 ASSTVRDKYEQY
few TRBV28 ASRSGLADWRMGETQY
. TRBV20-1 SARVADRYYEQY
. TRBV5-4 ASSLDRSEAF
. TRBV11-3 ASSLDLMNTEAF
. TRBV20-1 SASIPTGAYEQY
. TRBV30 AWSRDWGQY
few TRBV27 ASSRFLRQPQH